This is a list of T cell receptor beta chains from one sample in a study of control samples from healthy donors and cancer patients. Here immunoSEQ multiplex PCR was the method, and the copy in TCRdb shows in-frame clones only, minus some. The sample includes roughly 99,000 clones, approximately 82% seen only once; the top ten take approximately 2%. Input material: blood. These receptors originate from a man between 60 and 70 years old in good health. Each CDR3 is given with its conserved first and last residue. A D gene is named only where the DNA matches it firmly. Size tells how often a clone was seen (once, few, many) or the class of an expanded clone, and some rows leave it out.

j_call: TRBJ2-2
clone_size: .
v_call: TRBV5-6
d_call: TRBD1
cdr3_nt: TGTGCCAGCAGCAGAGGACAGGGGGGCGAAAACACCGGGGAGCTGTTTTTT
cdr3_aa: CASSRGQGGENTGELFF

j_call: TRBJ2-3
clone_size: .
v_call: TRBV10-3
d_call: TRBD2
cdr3_nt: TGTGCCACCCTTGAACCGGGACTAGGGGCAGATACGCAGTATTTT
cdr3_aa: CATLEPGLGADTQYF

j_call: TRBJ2-7
clone_size: few
v_call: TRBV27
d_call: TRBD2
cdr3_nt: TGTGCCAGCAGTCCAGGGTGGGGACTAGCCCGTTCCTACGAGCAGTACTTC
cdr3_aa: CASSPGWGLARSYEQYF

j_call: TRBJ1-2
clone_size: once
v_call: TRBV7-8
d_call: TRBD1
cdr3_nt: TGTGCCAGCAGTCACCGGGACAGGGGGACTCTCCGCTATGGCTACACCTTC
cdr3_aa: CASSHRDRGTLRYGYTF

j_call: TRBJ2-1
clone_size: .
v_call: TRBV2
d_call: .
cdr3_nt: TGTGCCAGCAAGCTAGGGGGTAGCTCCTACAATGAGCAGTTCTTC
cdr3_aa: CASKLGGSSYNEQFF

j_call: TRBJ2-7
clone_size: .
v_call: TRBV6-5
d_call: .
cdr3_nt: TGTGCCAGCAGTTATAGGCAGGCCTACGAGCAGTACTTC
cdr3_aa: CASSYRQAYEQYF

j_call: TRBJ2-1
clone_size: .
v_call: TRBV7-9
d_call: .
cdr3_nt: TGTGCCAGCAGCTTTGAAGATGAGCAGTTCTTC
cdr3_aa: CASSFEDEQFF

j_call: TRBJ2-7
clone_size: few
v_call: TRBV5-1
d_call: TRBD1
cdr3_nt: TGCGCCAGCAGCTATGGAATACAGGGGGGCGAGCAGTACTTC
cdr3_aa: CASSYGIQGGEQYF

j_call: TRBJ1-2
clone_size: .
v_call: TRBV7-6
d_call: .
cdr3_nt: TGTGCCAGCAGCTCCCCGCTTTTTGAGGGCTACACCTTC
cdr3_aa: CASSSPLFEGYTF

j_call: TRBJ1-2
clone_size: once
v_call: TRBV11-2
d_call: TRBD1
cdr3_nt: TGTGCCAGCAGCATTAACCCCGCGGGACAGATCTTCTCTAACTATGGCTACACCTTC
cdr3_aa: CASSINPAGQIFSNYGYTF

j_call: TRBJ2-5
clone_size: .
v_call: TRBV5-1
d_call: TRBD1
cdr3_nt: TGCGCCAGCAGCTTGGGGACAGGGGGCCAGGAGACCCAGTACTTC
cdr3_aa: CASSLGTGGQETQYF

j_call: TRBJ2-7
clone_size: .
v_call: TRBV30
d_call: TRBD1
cdr3_nt: TGTGCCTGGATCCTCGTCAGGGGGCGAGAGCAGTACTTC
cdr3_aa: CAWILVRGREQYF

j_call: TRBJ2-1
clone_size: .
v_call: TRBV19
d_call: TRBD1
cdr3_nt: TGTGCCAGTAGTATAGAAGGACAGGGGGCTGCTAATGAGCAGTTCTTC
cdr3_aa: CASSIEGQGAANEQFF

j_call: TRBJ1-1
clone_size: .
v_call: TRBV18
d_call: .
cdr3_nt: TGTGCCAGCTCACCAGTAAAAGGGACTGAAGCTTTCTTT
cdr3_aa: CASSPVKGTEAFF

j_call: TRBJ2-7
clone_size: .
v_call: TRBV5-1
d_call: TRBD1
cdr3_nt: TGCGCCAGCAGCTTGGATGGGACAGACTATGGGGCCTACGAGCAGTACTTC
cdr3_aa: CASSLDGTDYGAYEQYF

j_call: TRBJ1-4
clone_size: .
v_call: TRBV15
d_call: .
cdr3_nt: TGTGCCACCAGCAGAACAGGGAACGAAAAACTGTTTTTT
cdr3_aa: CATSRTGNEKLFF

j_call: TRBJ1-6
clone_size: .
v_call: TRBV30
d_call: .
cdr3_nt: TGTGCCTGGAGTGATACAGCTTCACCCCTCCACTTT
cdr3_aa: CAWSDTASPLHF

j_call: TRBJ2-1
clone_size: few
v_call: TRBV5-1
d_call: .
cdr3_nt: TGCGCCAGCAGCTTTTACAATGAGCAGTTCTTC
cdr3_aa: CASSFYNEQFF

j_call: TRBJ1-4
clone_size: medium-sized
v_call: TRBV2
d_call: .
cdr3_nt: TGTGCCAGCAGTGGATTGGCAGGGGAAAGGGAAAAACTGTTTTTT
cdr3_aa: CASSGLAGEREKLFF

j_call: TRBJ2-1
clone_size: .
v_call: TRBV7-3
d_call: TRBD2
cdr3_nt: TGTGCCAGCAGCTCCTTATCTAGCGGGGGATTCGATGAGCAGTTCTTC
cdr3_aa: CASSSLSSGGFDEQFF

j_call: TRBJ2-1
clone_size: once
v_call: TRBV28
d_call: .
cdr3_nt: TGTGCCAGCGAGCAGGATAGCTCCTACAATGAGCAGTTCTTC
cdr3_aa: CASEQDSSYNEQFF

j_call: TRBJ1-6
clone_size: .
v_call: TRBV28
d_call: .
cdr3_nt: TGTGCCAGCAGTTCTGGGGCAGGGAGGATAAGTTCACCCCTCCACTTT
cdr3_aa: CASSSGAGRISSPLHF